The clone carrying this T cell receptor beta chain has only one observation. These data are taken from a study of patients and donors after allogeneic stem cell transplantation. CDR3 length: 13 amino acids. The germline V gene has CDR1 ENHRY and CDR2 SYGVKD. V was clipped by 10 bases and J by 4 bases, with 11 bases between them. Via MiXCR, TCRdb re-called the RT-PCR reads, giving one row per CDR3 protein. The sample holds approximately 200,000 distinct CDR3 sequences, roughly two fifths seen once. This TCR was recovered from a human donor who was either an allogeneic HSCT recipient or a stem cell or donor lymphocyte infusion donor (not recorded which). It is not recorded whose cells these are; they may come from a transplant donor. The J gene is TRBJ1-6, the V gene TRBV10-3; D not certain. Input material: blood, either unsorted or a sorted T cell fraction (not recorded which). Written as DNA, the CDR3 is TGTGCCACTTCACCCGGGTATAATTCACCCCTCCACTTT. This translates into CATSPGYNSPLHF.